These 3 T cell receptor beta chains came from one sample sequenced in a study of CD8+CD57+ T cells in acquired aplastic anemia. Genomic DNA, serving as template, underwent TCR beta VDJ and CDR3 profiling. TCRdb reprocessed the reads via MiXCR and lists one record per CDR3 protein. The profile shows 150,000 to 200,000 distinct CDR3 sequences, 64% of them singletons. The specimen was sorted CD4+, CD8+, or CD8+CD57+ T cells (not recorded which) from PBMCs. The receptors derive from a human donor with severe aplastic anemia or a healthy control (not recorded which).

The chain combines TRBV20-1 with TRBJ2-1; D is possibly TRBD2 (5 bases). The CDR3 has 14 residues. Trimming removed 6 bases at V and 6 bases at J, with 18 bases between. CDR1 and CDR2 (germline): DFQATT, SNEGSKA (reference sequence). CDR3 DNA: TGCAGTGCCAGGAGGACGGCGGCAAGCAATGAGCAGTTCTTC. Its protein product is CSARRTAASNEQFF.

CDR3 in DNA: TGTGCCAGCAGCGCCAGCGGGACCCCGCCAGATACGCAGTATTTT. It encodes CASSASGTPPDTQYF. The chain is built from TRBV9 and TRBJ2-3, with 7 bases identical to TRBD2. V was pared by 3 bases and J by 4 bases, with 8 bases of the junction left unmatched. Germline CDR1 is SGDLS and CDR2 is YYNGEE. The CDR3 covers 15 residues.

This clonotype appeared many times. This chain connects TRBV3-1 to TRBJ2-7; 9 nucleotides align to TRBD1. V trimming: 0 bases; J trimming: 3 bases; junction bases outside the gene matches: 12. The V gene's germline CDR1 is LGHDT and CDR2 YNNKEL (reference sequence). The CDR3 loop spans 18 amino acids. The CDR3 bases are TGTGCCAGCAGCCAAGATAGGACAGGGGCCGACTCCTTCTACGAGCAGTACTTC. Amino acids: CASSQDRTGADSFYEQYF.